Listed below are T cell receptor beta chains from one sample, sequenced in a study of blood T cell repertoires in COVID-19. Here immunoSEQ multiplex PCR was the method, and the copy in TCRdb shows in-frame clones only, minus some. This table has about 160,000 clones, about 83% appearing once. The sample taken for sequencing was peripheral blood. The receptors were sampled from a man in his 60s with acute or convalescent COVID-19. Each CDR3 is given with its conserved first and last residue. D genes are given only for firm matches. Clone sizes are given selectively: once, few, many, or a class where the clone is expanded.

j_gene,d_gene,abundance,v_gene,CDR3nt,CDR3aa
TRBJ2-3,.,.,TRBV7-3,TGTGCCAGCAGCTTCAGGGGGACTAGCACAGATACGCAGTATTTT,CASSFRGTSTDTQYF
TRBJ2-5,.,.,TRBV5-1,TGCGCCAGCAGCTTGTTCAGGGCTCAAGAGACCCAGTACTTC,CASSLFRAQETQYF
TRBJ1-1,.,.,TRBV3-1/TRBV3-2,TGTGCCAGCAGACAGGGTTCTGAAGCTTTCTTT,CASRQGSEAFF
TRBJ2-1,TRBD1,.,TRBV7-2,TGTGCCAGCAGCCCCACCAACAGGGGGGCTACATACAATGAGCAGTTCTTC,CASSPTNRGATYNEQFF
TRBJ1-5,.,few,TRBV2,TGTGCCAGCAGTGCCTCAGGGTCGTATAGCAATCAGCCCCAGCATTTT,CASSASGSYSNQPQHF
TRBJ2-5,.,.,TRBV5-1,TGCGCCAGCAGCCAACTGGACAGCACCCAAGAGACCCAGTACTTC,CASSQLDSTQETQYF
TRBJ1-2,.,.,TRBV13,TGTGCCAGCAGCTTAGAGTCGGAGTATGGCTACACCTTC,CASSLESEYGYTF
TRBJ1-1,.,.,TRBV3-1/TRBV3-2,TGTGCCAGCAGCCAAGGGGCGGGACCGAACACTGAAGCTTTCTTT,CASSQGAGPNTEAFF
TRBJ1-1,.,.,TRBV2,TGTGCCAGCAGTCCGGGACACTTGAACACTGAAGCTTTCTTT,CASSPGHLNTEAFF
TRBJ2-7,.,.,TRBV24-1,TGTGCCACCAGTGGGGGAGAGGGGGCCTACGAGCAGTACTTC,CATSGGEGAYEQYF
TRBJ1-2,.,.,TRBV4-1,TGCGCCAGCAGCCAGCAGGGGACACCTAACTATGGCTACACCTTC,CASSQQGTPNYGYTF
TRBJ1-5,.,.,TRBV5-1,TGCGCCAGCAGCCCGGGGTCCGGGCATGGAAATCAGCCCCAGCATTTT,CASSPGSGHGNQPQHF
TRBJ1-6,.,.,TRBV24-1,TGTGCCACCAGTGACACCCGGACTCCAAATTCACCCCTCCACTTT,CATSDTRTPNSPLHF
TRBJ1-4,TRBD1,few,TRBV5-5,TGTGCCAGCAGCCCTACTCCGACAGGGCCCTCAACTAATGAAAAACTGTTTTTT,CASSPTPTGPSTNEKLFF
TRBJ2-7,.,.,TRBV7-3,TGTGCCAGCAGCTTAACCGGCTCTGGGGCAGGGTCTTCCTACGAGCAGTACTTC,CASSLTGSGAGSSYEQYF
TRBJ1-1,TRBD1,.,TRBV5-1,TGCGCCAGCAGCCTAACGGGACAGCTGAACACTGAAGCTTTCTTT,CASSLTGQLNTEAFF
TRBJ1-5,TRBD1,few,TRBV2,TGTGCCAGCAGTGTGACAGGGGATAGCAATCAGCCCCAGCATTTT,CASSVTGDSNQPQHF
TRBJ1-1,TRBD1,.,TRBV7-3,TGTGCCAGCAGCTTAGCGGGGGACAGGGGCGGCACTGAAGCTTTCTTT,CASSLAGDRGGTEAFF
TRBJ1-6,.,.,TRBV30,TGTGCCTGGAGGGATTCAGGGGTTCGAAATTCACCCCTCCACTTT,CAWRDSGVRNSPLHF
TRBJ2-6,.,.,TRBV7-2,TGTGCCAGCAGCTTAGAACAGGGTAGTCTCGGCGGGGCCAACGTCCTGACTTTC,CASSLEQGSLGGANVLTF
TRBJ2-3,TRBD2,.,TRBV30,TGTGCCTGGAGTAGCGGGGGGACCCTTGGTACGCAGTATTTT,CAWSSGGTLGTQYF
TRBJ2-1,TRBD2,.,TRBV28,TGTGCCAGCAGCAAGGGACTAGCGAGCCGAAATGAGCAGTTCTTC,CASSKGLASRNEQFF
TRBJ1-5,.,.,TRBV5-8,TGTGCCAGCAGCCTAGACGGCTATAGCAATCAGCCCCAGCATTTT,CASSLDGYSNQPQHF
TRBJ2-1,.,.,TRBV6-5,TGTGCCAGCAGTTACTCAGGGGGGGGCATCTACAATGAGCAGTTCTTC,CASSYSGGGIYNEQFF
TRBJ1-6,TRBD1,.,TRBV30,TGTGCCTGGAGTGCTCAGTTCGCGACAGGGATCTTTTCACCCCTCCACTTT,CAWSAQFATGIFSPLHF
TRBJ2-5,.,.,TRBV9,TGTGCCAGCAGCAGGGGAAGGGGCCAAGAGACCCAGTACTTC,CASSRGRGQETQYF
TRBJ2-6,.,.,TRBV4-1,TGCGCCAGCAGCCAGCTGAGCTCTGGGGCCAACGTCCTGACTTTC,CASSQLSSGANVLTF
TRBJ2-1,TRBD2,.,TRBV5-1,TGCGCCAGCAGCTTGCAGTTGGCGGGGGGTCCCTACAATGAGCAGTTCTTC,CASSLQLAGGPYNEQFF